These 15 T cell receptor beta chains came from one sample sequenced in a study of control samples from healthy donors and cancer patients. TCRdb keeps only in-frame clones here, not all; method: immunoSEQ multiplex PCR. The sample records roughly 79,000 clones, 84% being singletons. Input material: blood. The receptors derive from a man aged 50-59 years in good health.

This clone appeared a few times. The chain combines TRBV28 with TRBJ1-2; D is perhaps TRBD1 (6 bases). The CDR3 spans 14 residues. Germline V gives CDR1 MDHEN, CDR2 SYDVKM. Trimming stripped 1 base from V and 4 bases from J, with 10 bases between. Here the CDR3 reads CASSLSGQLYGYTF. The CDR3 region has the DNA TGTGCCAGCAGTTTATCAGGACAGCTCTATGGCTACACCTTC.

The gene calls are TRBV25-1 and TRBJ2-2; D not resolved. Trimming removed 6 bases from V and 0 bases from J, with 5 bases in between. The CDR3 totals 13 residues. Germline-derived CDR1 and CDR2 are MGHDK and SYGVNS. CDR3 loop: CASSAPNTGELFF. CDR3 DNA: TGTGCCAGCAGCGCACCGAACACCGGGGAGCTGTTTTTT.

This clone was detected only once. The V gene is TRBV7-3, the J gene TRBJ2-3; D gene ambiguous. Deletions cut 5 bases from V and 4 bases from J, with 19 bases between. Germline V gives CDR1 SGHTA, CDR2 FQGTGA. The CDR3 has 16 residues. CDR3 sequence: CASSRAGDPGADTQYF. The CDR3 DNA reads as TGTGCCAGCAGCCGAGCCGGAGACCCCGGAGCAGATACGCAGTATTTT. Combining the CDR3 with reference TRBV7-3 and TRBJ2-3 gives the whole variable domain GAGVSQTPSNKVTEKGKYVELRCDPISGHTALYWYRQSLGQGPEFLIYFQGTGAADDSGLPNDRFFAVRPEGSVSTLKIQRTERGDSAVYLCASSRAGDPGADTQYFGPGTRLTVL.

Notes on this clone: This clone may be a read error of a much larger clone one base away. The gene calls are TRBV2 and TRBJ2-6; D is ambiguous. Trimming stripped 4 bases from V and 0 bases from J, with 4 bases between. From germline, CDR1 is SNHLY and CDR2 FYNNEI. The CDR3 loop spans 14 amino acids. The CDR3 DNA follows: TGTGCCAGCAGTGTCGGCTCTGGGGCCAACGTCCTGACTTTC. Amino acids: CASSVGSGANVLTF.

The V call is TRBV9, the J call TRBJ1-6; 10 bases are a match to TRBD1. CDR3 length equals 15 residues. V shed 2 bases, J shed 7 bases, and the junction held 3 bases outside the gene matches. Germline CDR1 and CDR2: SGDLS and YYNGEE. Here the CDR3 DNA reads TGTGCCAGCAGCGTGGGACAGGGGCAGAATTCACCCCTCCACTTT. Amino acid sequence: CASSVGQGQNSPLHF.

This rearrangement joins TRBV19 to TRBJ2-6; D possibly corresponds to TRBD2 (6 bases). From germline, CDR1 is LNHDA and CDR2 SQIVND (reference sequence). The CDR3 extends over 16 amino acids. V lost 5 bases and J lost 0, with 11 bases in between. The CDR3 region has the DNA TGTGCCAGTAGTTTGGGACTTAGCTCTGGGGCCAACGTCCTGACTTTC. Encoded protein: CASSLGLSSGANVLTF. Full variable domain (rest looked up from reference TRBV19 and TRBJ2-6): DGGITQSPKYLFRKEGQNVTLSCEQNLNHDAMYWYRQDPGQGLRLIYYSQIVNDFQKGDIAEGYSVSREKKESFPLTVTSAQKNPTAFYLCASSLGLSSGANVLTFGAGSRLTVL.

This clone has more than one count but fewer than ten. This chain uses TRBV6-2 or TRBV6-3 with TRBJ1-3, with D possibly being TRBD1 (5 bases). Per the germline V gene, CDR1 is MNHEY and CDR2 is SVGEGT. This CDR3 region has 15 residues. V lost 4 bases, J lost 0 bases, and 10 bases lay in between. The DNA of the CDR3 is TGTGCCAGCAGTTCTACGGGGACCTCTGGAAACACCATATATTTT. Its protein is CASSSTGTSGNTIYF.

The rearrangement uses TRBV24-1 and TRBJ2-2, with TRBD2 as a possible D gene (6 bases). Between the trimmed V and J ends, which lost 2 bases and 2 bases, there was a span of 11 bases. This CDR3 region has 16 residues. The germline CDR1 and CDR2 sequences are KGHDR and SFDVKD. CDR3 coding DNA: TGTGCCACCAGTGATTCGGGACTGGCTAACACCGGGGAGCTGTTTTTT. Protein sequence: CATSDSGLANTGELFF.

This sequence joins TRBV12-3 or TRBV12-4 and TRBJ1-2; 7 positions agree with TRBD1. V lost 8 bases, J lost 5 bases, and 8 bases stayed unmatched. CDR3 length: 13 residues. CDR3 sequence: CASGGQAYYGYTF. The CDR3 DNA sequence: TGTGCCAGCGGCGGACAGGCCTATTATGGCTACACCTTC.

Notes on this clone: Other DNA sequences in the sample encode the same CDR3. The V and J genes are TRBV27 and TRBJ2-2; no clear D. Germline loops: CDR1 MNHEY, CDR2 SMNVEV (reference sequence). The CDR3 totals 14 residues. Trimming removed 6 bases at V and 1 base at J, with 9 bases between. DNA of the CDR3: TGTGCCAGCAGCAGGACGGTGAACACCGGGGAGCTGTTTTTT. Protein product: CASSRTVNTGELFF.

The gene calls are TRBV12-3 or TRBV12-4 and TRBJ2-2; weak D call: TRBD1 (6 bases). The CDR3 consists of 13 residues. CDR3 DNA sequence: TGTGCTTCCAGGGACAATCTCGGCGGGGAGCTGTTTTTT. This translates into CASRDNLGGELFF.

The rearrangement links TRBV19 to TRBJ2-7; TRBD1 aligns across 9 bases. The CDR3 sequence is 15 residues long. Trimming took 9 bases from V and 0 from J; bases not matched to a gene: 9. CDR1 and CDR2 (germline): LNHDA, SQIVND (reference sequence). CDR3 residues: CASSIGTGSSYEQYF. Here the CDR3 DNA reads TGTGCCAGCTCTATAGGGACAGGGAGCTCCTACGAGCAGTACTTC.

The rearrangement uses TRBV18 and TRBJ1-1, with no clear D. The CDR3 consists of 15 residues. V gave up 2 bases and J gave up 0 bases, with 10 bases separating them. CDR1 and CDR2 from the germline V gene are KGHSH and LQKENI. DNA of the CDR3: TGTGCCAGCTCACCAGCCGGGCGAATGAACACTGAAGCTTTCTTT. Translating gives CASSPAGRMNTEAFF.

The chain is built from TRBV6-4 and TRBJ1-2, with 9 positions matching TRBD1. Unmatched junction bases numbered 8, after V lost 4 bases and J lost 2 bases. The CDR3 contains 16 residues. Germline V gene data show CDR1 as MRHNA and CDR2 as SNTAGT. The chain's CDR3 is CASSATPGQGNYGYTF. Here the CDR3 DNA reads TGTGCCAGCAGTGCTACACCTGGACAGGGGAACTATGGCTACACCTTC.

The chain uses TRBV7-2 and TRBJ2-2; no firm D call. V dropped 6 bases and J dropped 7 bases, with 9 bases sitting between them. Germline CDR1 and CDR2: SGHTA and FQGNSA. The CDR3 has 12 amino acids. CDR3 in DNA: TGTGCCAGCAGGTCCACCGGCGGGGAGCTGTTTTTT. Translated, it gives CASRSTGGELFF. The entire variable domain, with the rest obtained from reference TRBV7-2 and TRBJ2-2, is as follows: GAGVSQSPSNKVTEKGKDVELRCDPISGHTALYWYRQSLGQGLEFLIYFQGNSAPDKSGLPSDRFSAERTGGSVSTLTIQRTQQEDSAVYLCASRSTGGELFFGEGSRLTVL.